A selection of T cell receptor beta chains follows, all from one sample in a study of blood T cell repertoires in COVID-19. The data were produced by immunoSEQ multiplex PCR, yet TCRdb's version contains in-frame clones alone and is incomplete. The table has 200,000 to 250,000 clones, under 90% seen once. The specimen sequenced was peripheral blood. The receptors originated from a woman aged 80 or over with COVID-19, enrolled during active disease. Each CDR3 is given with its conserved first and last residue. D genes are given only for firm matches. Clone size, where shown, is once, few, many, or a class for clones that have expanded.

J,D,V,size,DNA,CDR3
TRBJ1-3,NA,TRBV5-1,few,TGCGCCAGCAGCTTTAGTGGGGGCGCAAATGGAAACACCATATATTTT,CASSFSGGANGNTIYF
TRBJ2-1,TRBD2,TRBV7-6,NA,TGTGCCAGCAGCTTGATAAGCGGGGGGACAAGCTCCTACAATGAGCAGTTCTTC,CASSLISGGTSSYNEQFF
TRBJ1-2,NA,TRBV13,once,TGTGCCACCTCGACAGGCCCGGGGAACTATGGCTACACCTTC,CATSTGPGNYGYTF
TRBJ2-7,TRBD1,TRBV2,NA,TGTGCCAGCAGTTACGGGACAGGCTCCTACGAGCAGTACTTC,CASSYGTGSYEQYF
TRBJ1-1,NA,TRBV19,NA,TGTGCCAGTAGTATGCAGGGTCACACTGAAGCTTTCTTT,CASSMQGHTEAFF
TRBJ2-2,TRBD2,TRBV9,NA,TGTGCCAGCAGCGTAGCTATGCGGGGGGGCACCGGGGAGCTGTTTTTT,CASSVAMRGGTGELFF
TRBJ2-7,NA,TRBV18,NA,TGTGCCAGCTCGGCGAGCGACAGCTACGAGCAGTACTTC,CASSASDSYEQYF
TRBJ2-5,NA,TRBV11-2,NA,TGTGCCAGCAGCTCCGAGGGCGGGACCCAGTACTTC,CASSSEGGTQYF
TRBJ1-1,NA,TRBV5-1,NA,TGCGCCAGCACCCTTGGGGGGGAAGGGAACACTGAAGCTTTCTTT,CASTLGGEGNTEAFF
TRBJ2-7,TRBD1,TRBV5-1,NA,TGCGCCAGCAGCTCGGGACAGGGTAGGGCCTACGAGCAGTACTTC,CASSSGQGRAYEQYF
TRBJ2-7,TRBD2,TRBV19,NA,TGTGCCAGTAGTTCTCGGGCGGCTGCCGCGGGAGCCTACGAGCAGTACTTC,CASSSRAAAAGAYEQYF
TRBJ1-3,NA,TRBV6-5,NA,TGTGCCAGCAGTTCTCGCGATGAGATCACTGGAAACACCATATATTTT,CASSSRDEITGNTIYF
TRBJ2-7,NA,TRBV6-5,NA,TGTGCCACCAAAGGAGGGGTCGAGCAGTACTTC,CATKGGVEQYF
TRBJ1-2,TRBD1,TRBV6-5,NA,TGTGCCAGCAGTTACTCCGGGACAGGGGATTATGGCTACACCTTC,CASSYSGTGDYGYTF
TRBJ2-3,NA,TRBV10-3,NA,TGTGCCATCAGTGATAGTGGGGGCGGGACAGATACGCAGTATTTT,CAISDSGGGTDTQYF
TRBJ1-2,NA,TRBV18,NA,TGTGCCAGCTCACCTACCCCGGATGGCTACACCTTC,CASSPTPDGYTF
TRBJ2-3,TRBD2,TRBV2,NA,TGTGCCAGCAGTGAAGGAGCCGGGGGGGCCGGGACAGATACGCAGTATTTT,CASSEGAGGAGTDTQYF
TRBJ2-3,TRBD1,TRBV10-2,NA,TGCGCCAGCAGTCAACAGGGGGCGGATACGCAGTATTTT,CASSQQGADTQYF
TRBJ2-2,TRBD1,TRBV29-1,NA,TGCAGCGTGGGACAGGGAATCGGGGAGCTGTTTTTT,CSVGQGIGELFF
TRBJ1-2,TRBD1,TRBV5-1,NA,TGCGCCAGCAGCTTGGACCCAGGGGGTTTTTCTGGCTACACCTTC,CASSLDPGGFSGYTF
TRBJ2-5,NA,TRBV7-9,NA,TGTGCCAGCAGCTTATGGGGGGAAGAGACCCAGTACTTC,CASSLWGEETQYF
TRBJ2-1,TRBD2,TRBV24-1,NA,TGTGCCACCAGTGATGTCGGGGGGGCTGGAAATGAGCAGTTCTTC,CATSDVGGAGNEQFF
TRBJ2-3,TRBD2,TRBV24-1,NA,TGTGCCACCAGTGACCTAAAGGCTAGCGGACTCACAGATACGCAGTATTTT,CATSDLKASGLTDTQYF
TRBJ2-5,NA,TRBV3-1/TRBV3-2,few,TGTGCCACCCGGACAGCCGGGGAGACCCAGTACTTC,CATRTAGETQYF
TRBJ1-3,NA,TRBV9,NA,TGTGCCAGCAGCGCCATGACAGTGCCCGGTGGAAACACCATATATTTT,CASSAMTVPGGNTIYF
TRBJ2-2,NA,TRBV12-3/TRBV12-4,NA,TGTGCCAGCAGTTCTGGGGGGACCGGGGAGCTGTTTTTT,CASSSGGTGELFF
TRBJ1-1,NA,TRBV25-1,NA,TGTGCCAGCTCCCCGACCCCCTGGGAGGCTTTCTTT,CASSPTPWEAFF
TRBJ2-7,NA,TRBV4-1,few,TGCGCCAGCAGCCAAGATGGGAATCCGGGGTTCTACGAGCAGTACTTC,CASSQDGNPGFYEQYF
TRBJ2-7,NA,TRBV28,NA,TGTGCCAGCATCTCCGGACCGGGGGACGAGCAGTACTTC,CASISGPGDEQYF
TRBJ2-3,NA,TRBV3-1/TRBV3-2,NA,TGTGCCAGCAGCCCTCGGACTGGAACAGATACGCAGTATTTT,CASSPRTGTDTQYF
TRBJ1-4,TRBD1,TRBV18,once,TGTGCCAGCTCACCACTTTCCGGGACAGTGAAGGAAAAACTGTTTTTT,CASSPLSGTVKEKLFF
TRBJ2-1,TRBD2,TRBV5-1,NA,TGCGCCAGCAGCTCAACTAGCGGGTTCTACAATGAGCAGTTCTTC,CASSSTSGFYNEQFF
TRBJ2-5,NA,TRBV5-1,few,TGCGCCAGCAGGCCGGAGGCGGAGGGAGAGACCCAGTACTTC,CASRPEAEGETQYF
TRBJ1-5,TRBD1,TRBV25-1,NA,TGTGCCAGCAGTGCAGGACAGGGGGAAGGTCAGCCCCAGCATTTT,CASSAGQGEGQPQHF
TRBJ1-6,NA,TRBV6-5,NA,TGTGCCAGCAGTAGCAGGGAATGGAATTCACCCCTCCACTTT,CASSSREWNSPLHF
TRBJ1-1,TRBD1,TRBV5-4,once,TGTGCCAGCAGCTTGGCCGGGACAGGGGGAGTTGGGACTGAAGCTTTCTTT,CASSLAGTGGVGTEAFF
TRBJ2-3,TRBD1,TRBV19,NA,TGTGCCAGTAGTAGACGGACAGGGGGAGATACGCAGTATTTT,CASSRRTGGDTQYF
TRBJ2-1,TRBD2,TRBV7-8,NA,TGTGCCAGCAGCCTAGCGGGAGGAAGCTATGAGCAGTTCTTC,CASSLAGGSYEQFF
TRBJ1-2,TRBD1,TRBV27,NA,TGTGCCAGCAGTTTATTTGGGACAGGGGGCGCGGTGGACTATGGCTACACCTTC,CASSLFGTGGAVDYGYTF
TRBJ2-2,TRBD2,TRBV7-6,NA,TGTGCTACTAGGGGGCTAGCGGGGACAACGAACACCGGGGAGCTGTTTTTT,CATRGLAGTTNTGELFF
TRBJ2-6,TRBD2,TRBV5-1,NA,TGCGCCAGCAGCTTTGGTAGCGGGAACCTTTCTGGGGCCAACGTCCTGACTTTC,CASSFGSGNLSGANVLTF
TRBJ2-3,NA,TRBV5-1,NA,TGCGCCAGCAGCGCGGGGACGGTTGACACAGATACGCAGTATTTT,CASSAGTVDTDTQYF
TRBJ2-7,NA,TRBV7-9,few,TGTGCCAGCAGCCGCCACGGGAGCCTCTACGAGCAGTACTTC,CASSRHGSLYEQYF
TRBJ2-7,TRBD1,TRBV18,few,TGTGCCAGCTCACCAGGACAGGGGGTGGGCGAGCAGTACTTC,CASSPGQGVGEQYF
TRBJ2-6,NA,TRBV28,NA,TGTGCCAGCAGTTTACAGGCTTTTGGGGCCAACGTCCTGACTTTC,CASSLQAFGANVLTF